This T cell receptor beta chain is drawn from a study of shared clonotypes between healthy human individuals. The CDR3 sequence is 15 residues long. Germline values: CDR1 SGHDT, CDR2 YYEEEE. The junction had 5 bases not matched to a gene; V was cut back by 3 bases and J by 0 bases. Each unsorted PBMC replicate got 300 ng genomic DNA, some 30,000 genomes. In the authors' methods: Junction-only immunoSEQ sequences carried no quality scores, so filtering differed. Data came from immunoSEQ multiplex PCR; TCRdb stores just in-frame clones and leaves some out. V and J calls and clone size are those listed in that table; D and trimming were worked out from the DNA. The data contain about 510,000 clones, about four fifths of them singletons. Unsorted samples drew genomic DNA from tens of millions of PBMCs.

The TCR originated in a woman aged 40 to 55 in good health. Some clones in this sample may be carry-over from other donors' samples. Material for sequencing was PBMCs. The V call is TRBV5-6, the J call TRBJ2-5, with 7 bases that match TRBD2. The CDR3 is CASSSGLGYQETQYF. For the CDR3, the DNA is TGTGCCAGCAGCTCCGGACTAGGGTACCAAGAGACCCAGTACTTC.